What follows describes a single T cell receptor beta chain. Antigen: not known. This record belongs to a study of cytomegalovirus exposure and HLA in healthy donors. For the study at large: Among some 400 genotyped donors, around 81% fell in the Caucasian-associated ancestry cluster. General observations from the study: Excluded were some V segments that proved indistinguishable, including TRBV6-2 and TRBV6-3. TCR beta sequences reportedly predicted most subjects' HLA-A and HLA-B alleles accurately.

The PCR made use of 60 Vbeta and 13 Jbeta primers. This table comes from immunoSEQ multiplex PCR, and its TCRdb copy is limited to in-frame clones, with some not included. The data contain over 130,000 clones, 75% to 90% of them singletons. The CDR3 extends over 13 amino acids. The J gene is TRBJ2-5, the V gene TRBV21-1; the listed D gene, TRBD2, was not tested against the DNA. TRBV21-1 is shown as a pseudogene. This TCR was sampled from a female donor in good health and CMV-seronegative. The specimen sequenced was PBMCs. The CDR3 loop reads CASITTRGETQYF. Written as DNA, the CDR3 is TGTGCCAGCATTACGACCAGAGGGGAGACCCAGTACTTC.